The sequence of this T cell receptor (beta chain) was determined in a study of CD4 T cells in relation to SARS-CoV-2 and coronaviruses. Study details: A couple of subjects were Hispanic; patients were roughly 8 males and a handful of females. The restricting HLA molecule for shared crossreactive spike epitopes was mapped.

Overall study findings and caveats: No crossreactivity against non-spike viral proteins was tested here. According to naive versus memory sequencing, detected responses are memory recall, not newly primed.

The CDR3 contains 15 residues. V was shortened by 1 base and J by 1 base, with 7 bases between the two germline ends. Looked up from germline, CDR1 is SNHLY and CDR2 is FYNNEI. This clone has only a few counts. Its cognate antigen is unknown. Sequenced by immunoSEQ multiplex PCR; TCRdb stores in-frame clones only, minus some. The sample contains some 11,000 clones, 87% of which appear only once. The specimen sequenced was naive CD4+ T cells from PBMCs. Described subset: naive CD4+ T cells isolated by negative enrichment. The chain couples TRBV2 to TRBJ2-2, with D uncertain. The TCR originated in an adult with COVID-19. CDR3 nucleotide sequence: TGTGCCAGCAGTGAAGTTAGGGTGAACACCGGGGAGCTGTTTTTT. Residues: CASSEVRVNTGELFF.